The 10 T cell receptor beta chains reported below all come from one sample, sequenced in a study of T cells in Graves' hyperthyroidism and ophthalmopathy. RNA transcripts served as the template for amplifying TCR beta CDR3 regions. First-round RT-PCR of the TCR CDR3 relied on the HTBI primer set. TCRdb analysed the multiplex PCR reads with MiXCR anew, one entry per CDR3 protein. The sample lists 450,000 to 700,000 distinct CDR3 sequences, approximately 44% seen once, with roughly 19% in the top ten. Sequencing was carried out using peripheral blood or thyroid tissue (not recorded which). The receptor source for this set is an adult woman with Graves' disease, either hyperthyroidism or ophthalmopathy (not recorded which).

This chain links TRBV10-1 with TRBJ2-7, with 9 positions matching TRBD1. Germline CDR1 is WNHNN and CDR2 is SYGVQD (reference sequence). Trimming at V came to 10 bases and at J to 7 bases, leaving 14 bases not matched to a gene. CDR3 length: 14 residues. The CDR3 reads CATPQRTGAGEQYF. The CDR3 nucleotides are TGCGCCACGCCGCAGCGGACAGGGGCAGGAGAGCAGTACTTC.

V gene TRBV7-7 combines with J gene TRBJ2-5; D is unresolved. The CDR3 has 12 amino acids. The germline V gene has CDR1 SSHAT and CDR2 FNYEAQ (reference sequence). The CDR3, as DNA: TGTGCTAGGAGTGAGCCCCAAGAGACCCAGTACTTC. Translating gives CARSEPQETQYF.

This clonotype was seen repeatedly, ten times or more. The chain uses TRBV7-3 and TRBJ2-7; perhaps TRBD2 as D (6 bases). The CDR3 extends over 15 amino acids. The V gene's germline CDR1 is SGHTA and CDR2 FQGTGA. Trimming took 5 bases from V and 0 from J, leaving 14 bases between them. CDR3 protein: CASSPSGLDSYEQYF. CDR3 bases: TGTGCCAGCAGCCCCAGCGGGCTAGACTCCTACGAGCAGTACTTC.

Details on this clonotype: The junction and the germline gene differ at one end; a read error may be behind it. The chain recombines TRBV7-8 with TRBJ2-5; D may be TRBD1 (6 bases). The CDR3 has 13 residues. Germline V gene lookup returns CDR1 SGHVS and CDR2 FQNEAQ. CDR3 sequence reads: CATSFQGFKTQYF. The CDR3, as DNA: TGTGCCACCAGCTTCCAGGGGTTTAAGACCCAGTACTTC.

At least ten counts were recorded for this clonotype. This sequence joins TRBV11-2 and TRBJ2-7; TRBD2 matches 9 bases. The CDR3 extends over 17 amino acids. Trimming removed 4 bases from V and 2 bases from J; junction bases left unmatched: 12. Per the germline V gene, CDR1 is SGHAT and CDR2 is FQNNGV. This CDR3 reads CASSSRTSELLPYEQYF. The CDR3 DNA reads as TGTGCCAGCAGCTCCCGGACTAGCGAGCTTCTACCCTACGAGCAGTACTTC.

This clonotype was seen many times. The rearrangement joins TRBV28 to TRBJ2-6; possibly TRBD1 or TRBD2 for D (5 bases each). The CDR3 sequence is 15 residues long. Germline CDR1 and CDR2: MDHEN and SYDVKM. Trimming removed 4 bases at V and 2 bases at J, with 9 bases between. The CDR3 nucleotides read TGTGCCAGCAGTTACCTGGGGGCTGGGGCCAACGTCCTGACTTTC. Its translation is CASSYLGAGANVLTF.

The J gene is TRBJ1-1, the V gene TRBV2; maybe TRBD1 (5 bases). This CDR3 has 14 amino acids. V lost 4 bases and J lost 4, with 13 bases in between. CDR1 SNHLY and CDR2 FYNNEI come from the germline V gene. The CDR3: CASSVAQVGTEAFF. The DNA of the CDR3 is TGTGCCAGCAGTGTTGCACAGGTGGGCACTGAAGCTTTCTTT.

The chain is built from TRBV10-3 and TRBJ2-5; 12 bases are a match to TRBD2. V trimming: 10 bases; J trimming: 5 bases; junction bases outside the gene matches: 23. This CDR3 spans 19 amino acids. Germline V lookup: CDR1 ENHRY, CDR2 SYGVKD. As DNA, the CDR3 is TGTGCCAGCAGGCTTGACCGGACTAGCGGGGCCCAGCCCTGGGAGACCCAGTACTTC. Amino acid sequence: CASRLDRTSGAQPWETQYF.

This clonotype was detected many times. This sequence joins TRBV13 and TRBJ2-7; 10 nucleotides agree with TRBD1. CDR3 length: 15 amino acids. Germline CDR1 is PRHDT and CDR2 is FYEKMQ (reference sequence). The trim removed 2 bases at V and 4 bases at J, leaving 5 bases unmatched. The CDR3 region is CASSLWDRGTYEQYF. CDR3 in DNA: TGTGCCAGCAGCTTATGGGACAGGGGCACGTACGAGCAGTACTTC. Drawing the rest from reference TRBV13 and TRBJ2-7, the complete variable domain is AAGVIQSPRHLIKEKRETATLKCYPIPRHDTVYWYQQGPGQDPQFLISFYEKMQSDKGSIPDRFSAQQFSDYHSELNMSSLELGDSALYFCASSLWDRGTYEQYFGPGTRLTVT.

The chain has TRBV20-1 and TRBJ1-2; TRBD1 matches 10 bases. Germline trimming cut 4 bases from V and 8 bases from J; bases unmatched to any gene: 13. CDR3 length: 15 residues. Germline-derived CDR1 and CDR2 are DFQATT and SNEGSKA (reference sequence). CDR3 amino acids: CSATPLRGTGDGYTF. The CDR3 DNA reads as TGCAGTGCTACGCCCCTGCGGGGGACAGGGGACGGCTACACCTTC.